This passage covers 11 T cell receptor beta chains from one sample sequenced in a study of regulatory T cells in long-lasting Graves disease. As to time point: newly diagnosed GD, antithyroid drugs for less than 3 months. PBMCs were the source of the RNA used for TCR sequencing. Through Arm-PCR of CDR3 regions and iRepertoire HTBI primers, TCR beta libraries were built. MiXCR, run by TCRdb on the multiplex PCR reads, gives a single entry per CDR3 protein. Of roughly 560,000 distinct CDR3 sequences detected, around 11% appear once; the ten largest clones hold 8.9%. These data also formed part of another study, on T cells in Graves' hyperthyroidism and ophthalmopathy.

Here the sequenced sample was peripheral blood mononuclear cells (PBMCs), taken at new diagnosis, from a patient treated with antithyroid drugs. The receptors derive from a woman aged 25 to 45 with Graves disease.

This clonotype was seen a handful of times. The chain recombines TRBV5-4 with TRBJ2-7; no firm D call. Germline CDR1 and CDR2: SGHNT and YYREEE (reference sequence). The CDR3 sequence is 13 residues long. Trimming shortened V by 0 bases and J by 2 bases, and 6 bases separated the two germline ends. CDR3 region: CASSLAFTYEQYF. CDR3 sequence (DNA): TGTGCCAGCAGCTTGGCCTTTACCTACGAGCAGTACTTC.

This clonotype was seen ten or more times. The chain carries TRBV12-3 or TRBV12-4 and TRBJ1-4; D is unclear. The V end lost 1 base, the J end lost 8 bases, and 8 bases lay between the germline ends. The CDR3 extends over 13 amino acids. The CDR3 nucleotides read TGTGCCAGCAGTTTAGGAGGGTGGGAAAAACTGTTTTTT. The encoded protein is CASSLGGWEKLFF.

At least ten counts were recorded for this clonotype. The chain has TRBV7-9 and TRBJ1-2, with D perhaps TRBD1 (6 bases). CDR1 is SEHNR, CDR2 FQNEAQ, per germline (reference sequence). The CDR3 is made up of 13 amino acids. Trimming stripped 2 bases from V and 6 bases from J, with 10 bases between. The CDR3: CASSLSGEHGYTF. DNA of the CDR3: TGTGCCAGCAGCTTATCAGGGGAACATGGCTACACCTTC.

V and J are TRBV15 and TRBJ1-2, with 11 bases fitting TRBD1. V was clipped by 3 bases and J by 3 bases; unmatched bases: 6. This CDR3 is built from 16 residues. Germline lookup yields CDR1 LNHNV and CDR2 YYDKDF (reference sequence). The CDR3 loop is CATSSAGTGGDYGYTF. CDR3 nucleotides: TGTGCCACCAGCAGCGCCGGGACAGGGGGAGACTATGGCTACACCTTC.

At least ten counts were recorded for this clonotype. V gene TRBV24-1 combines with J gene TRBJ1-2, with D maybe TRBD1 (5 bases). Germline loops: CDR1 KGHDR, CDR2 SFDVKD. The CDR3 sequence is 14 residues long. V lost 9 bases and J lost 3, with 16 bases in between. The CDR3 region has the DNA TGTGCCACCTCAGCATCCCGGGACGACTATGGCTACACCTTC. Protein product: CATSASRDDYGYTF.

This clonotype was counted at least ten times. This rearrangement joins TRBV24-1 to TRBJ1-1; perhaps TRBD1 as D (5 bases). The CDR3 covers 12 residues. V was shortened by 5 bases and J by 6 bases, with 9 bases between the two germline ends. Germline V gives CDR1 KGHDR, CDR2 SFDVKD. This CDR3 reads CATSGGAAEAFF. In DNA, the CDR3 is TGTGCCACCAGTGGAGGGGCCGCTGAAGCTTTCTTT.

Remarks on this clonotype: Possible read error: a much larger clone is one base away. The CDR3 DNA sequence: TGTGCCAGCGGGGGGTCTAGAACTACCTACAATGAGCAGTTCTTC. Encoded protein: CASGGSRTTYNEQFF. J is TRBJ2-1 and V is TRBV28; perhaps TRBD2 as D (6 bases). CDR1 and CDR2 (germline): MDHEN, SYDVKM. Trimming removed 8 bases at V and 2 bases at J, with 16 bases between. The CDR3 spans 15 residues.

This chain links TRBV5-1 with TRBJ2-2, with D possibly matching TRBD2 (5 bases). With 2 bases removed from V and 3 bases from J, the gap between germline ends came to 11 bases. In germline, CDR1 is SGHRS, CDR2 YFSETQ. CDR3 length equals 15 residues. The CDR3 nucleotides are TGCGCCAGCAGCTTTCGGAGGTCTGACACCGGGGAGCTGTTTTTT. As protein: CASSFRRSDTGELFF.

The J gene is TRBJ2-1, the V gene TRBV9; 8 bases match TRBD1. There are 14 residues in the CDR3. J was trimmed by 7 bases and V by 7 bases; bases with no gene match: 10. CDR1 and CDR2 from the germline V gene are SGDLS and YYNGEE. For the CDR3, the DNA is TGTGCCAGCGGGAGACAGGGGTTGTTGAATGAGCAGTTCTTC. Translating it yields CASGRQGLLNEQFF.

There are many counts of this clonotype. Sequence at one end of the junction differs from germline and may be a read error. V is TRBV7-9 and J is TRBJ1-4, with D perhaps matching TRBD1 (6 bases). Per germline, CDR1 SEHNR and CDR2 FQNEAQ (reference sequence). This CDR3 comprises 12 residues. The CDR3 loop is CASSPGAQPPRF. The CDR3 DNA reads as TGTGCCAGCAGCCCGGGGGCCCAACCTCCTCGTTTT.

This clonotype has ten or more counts. The rearrangement links TRBV7-8 to TRBJ2-1, with 9 bases identical to TRBD2. CDR1 and CDR2 (germline): SGHVS, FQNEAQ. The CDR3 extends over 19 amino acids. J lost 0 bases, V lost 1 base, and 10 bases had no gene match. The CDR3 DNA reads TGTGCCAGCAGCTTAGTGGCTAGCGGGATTCGGAGCTCCTACAATGAGCAGTTCTTC. Its translation is CASSLVASGIRSSYNEQFF.